This record concerns one T cell receptor (beta chain) sequence. Its antigen remains unknown. Library preparation (for TCRbeta) was performed with unique molecular identifiers. One entry per CDR3 protein results from TCRdb running MiXCR on the PCR reads. The repertoire consists of 500,000 or so distinct CDR3 sequences, with roughly 10% occurring once and the leading ten covering about 14%. The CDR3 spans 15 residues. Unmatched junction bases numbered 8, after V lost 3 bases and J lost 7 bases. Germline loops: CDR1 SGHTA, CDR2 FQGNSA. This sample was included in a study of T-cell reconstitution after alpha-beta-depleted transplantation in children. Study-wide findings and caveats: Expanded graft clones numbering several hundred reportedly gave rise to alpha-beta T cells about two months after transplant.

This clonotype was sampled from a female patient aged 2-10 years who had a stem cell transplant for aplastic anemia, so the T cells may come from the graft donor. The J gene is TRBJ2-2, the V gene TRBV7-2; TRBD2 agrees at 7 bases. The material sequenced was PBMCs, mostly from graft donor cells, taken 180 days after TCRalphabeta/CD19-depleted stem cell transplant. The chain's CDR3 is CASSLAGVTGGELFF. As DNA, the CDR3 is TGTGCCAGCAGCTTGGCGGGAGTGACTGGCGGGGAGCTGTTTTTT.